The 28 T cell receptor beta chains below all came from one sample that was sequenced in a study of human T cells and chemical hapten exposure. TCRdb itself ran the RACE reads through MiXCR, one entry per CDR3 protein. Among 350,000 to 450,000 distinct CDR3 sequences listed, 5.1% were seen once. The sample's time point: pre-sensitization, week 0. The treatment: therapeutic diphenylcyclopropenone sensitization with weekly scalp DPC. Sequences were derived from whole blood, sampled in connection with sensitization to the hapten diphenylcyclopropenone (DPC). These receptor sequences come from a woman between 50 and 59 years old with alopecia areata. Some clones in this sample may be carry-over from other donors' samples.

The V gene is TRBV5-6, the J gene TRBJ1-5; 7 bases map to TRBD1. With 4 bases clipped from V and 9 bases from J, the junction kept 13 bases outside the gene matches. The CDR3 runs to 15 residues. The germline CDR1 and CDR2 sequences are SGHDT and YYEEEE. CDR3 sequence: CASSRGFQGEGPQHF. The CDR3 DNA reads as TGTGCCAGCAGCCGGGGGTTCCAGGGGGAAGGGCCCCAGCATTTT.

The chain uses TRBV20-1 and TRBJ2-3; weak D call: TRBD2 (5 bases). The CDR3 runs 16 residues. CDR1 is DFQATT and CDR2 is SNEGSKA in the germline V gene (reference sequence). V was shortened by 4 bases and J by 0 bases, with 17 bases between the two germline ends. The CDR3 region is CSANLNSVTSTDTQYF. The CDR3 bases are TGCAGTGCTAACCTCAATAGCGTGACAAGCACAGATACGCAGTATTTT.

V usage is TRBV9 and J usage is TRBJ1-4; 9 nucleotides align to TRBD1. The CDR3 runs to 15 residues. Losses at the gene ends were 2 bases for V and 8 bases for J; bases not matched to a gene: 7. CDR1 and CDR2 (germline): SGDLS, YYNGEE. DNA for the CDR3: TGTGCCAGCAGCGTTGGACAGGGGTGGAACGAAAAACTGTTTTTT. Its protein is CASSVGQGWNEKLFF.

This clonotype was observed a handful of times. The chain is built from TRBV2 and TRBJ2-7; D unresolved. Germline V lookup: CDR1 SNHLY, CDR2 FYNNEI. The CDR3 consists of 12 residues. Trimming took off 7 bases at V and 2 bases at J, with 9 bases between the two ends. This CDR3 reads CASTKMAYEQYF. CDR3 sequence (DNA): TGTGCCAGCACTAAAATGGCCTACGAGCAGTACTTC.

This clonotype was recorded a few times. The chain uses TRBV6-2 or TRBV6-3 and TRBJ1-1; no firm D call. Looked up from germline, CDR1 is MNHEY and CDR2 is SVGEGT. This CDR3 comprises 13 residues. Trimming cost V 7 bases and J 5 bases, with 14 bases left between them. The CDR3 DNA is TGTGCCAGCACCACCCCATGGATTACTGAAGCTTTCTTT. This encodes CASTTPWITEAFF.

This clonotype was found a few times. The V and J genes are TRBV4-3 and TRBJ2-1; TRBD2 might be the D (7 bases). V lost 3 bases and J 0 bases, leaving 18 bases between the germline ends. CDR1 and CDR2 (germline): LGHNA, YSLEER. CDR3 size: 18 residues. The CDR3 nucleotides are TGCGCCAGCAGCCACCCGGCGGGGGCCGCTAGCTCCTACAATGAGCAGTTCTTC. Translating it yields CASSHPAGAASSYNEQFF.

In its sample, this clonotype was seen many times. This chain joins TRBV20-1 and TRBJ2-7; maybe TRBD2 (5 bases). Germline-derived CDR1 and CDR2 are DFQATT and SNEGSKA (reference sequence). V lost 6 bases to trimming and J lost 9 bases, with 12 bases between them. This CDR3 has 10 amino acids. The CDR3 DNA reads as TGCAGTGCCCTGGTGGGAGTGCAGTACTTC. It translates to CSALVGVQYF.

The chain couples TRBV28 to TRBJ2-3; 10 nucleotides line up with TRBD2. Per germline, CDR1 MDHEN and CDR2 SYDVKM. The V segment lost 8 bases and the J segment 8 bases; nucleotides outside the gene matches: 19. CDR3 length: 17 amino acids. CDR3 loop: CASSIAGGPAYGGTQYF. The CDR3 coding sequence is TGTGCCAGCTCTATAGCGGGAGGCCCAGCTTACGGGGGTACGCAGTATTTT.

This clonotype came up many times. For the CDR3, the DNA is TGCAGTGCTAGAGGCGGGGGAGGCACAGATACGCAGTATTTT. Translated, it gives CSARGGGGTDTQYF. The chain has TRBV20-1 and TRBJ2-3; 7 positions agree with TRBD2. The junction had 2 bases not matched to a gene; V was cut back by 1 base and J by 1 base. The CDR3 is 14 amino acids. Germline V gives CDR1 DFQATT, CDR2 SNEGSKA (reference sequence).

There are many counts of this clonotype. The CDR3 end shows no conserved phenylalanine or tryptophan, and so a read error is likely. The DNA is omitted, as the CDR3 cannot be located on it reliably, and the CDR3 follows TCRdb's listing. CDR3 region: CASSSLAGD. V gene TRBV21-1 combines with J gene TRBJ2-4; TRBD2, the table's D call, was not compared with the DNA. TRBV21-1 constitutes a pseudogene. The length of the CDR3 is 9 amino acids, counting both ends.

CDR3 DNA: TGTGCCAGCAGGACTGGCTCCAATGAGCAGTTCTTC. Translated, it gives CASRTGSNEQFF. The chain employs TRBV6-2 or TRBV6-3 and TRBJ2-1; unclear D gene. The CDR3 has 12 amino acids. CDR1 is MNHEY and CDR2 is SVGEGT in the germline V gene. The V and J ends lost 6 bases and 6 bases respectively, with 9 bases between them.

This clonotype was detected ten times or more. The rearrangement uses TRBV6-5 and TRBJ2-1, with 11 bases that match TRBD2. The CDR3 runs 15 residues. V shed 6 bases, J shed 2 bases, and the junction held 3 bases outside the gene matches. Germline CDR1 and CDR2: MNHEY and SVGAGI. The DNA for the CDR3 is TGTGCCAGCAGGTCGACTAGCGGGACCTACAATGAGCAGTTCTTC. Its protein product is CASRSTSGTYNEQFF.

The table lists this clonotype with a few counts. CDR3 nucleotides: TGTGCCAGCAGCTCCCTACTAAAAGATACGCAGTATTTT. Translating it yields CASSSLLKDTQYF. The chain is built from TRBV7-9 and TRBJ2-3; D gene uncertain. This CDR3 contains 13 residues. Trimming removed 4 bases at V and 5 bases at J, with 10 bases between. Germline CDR1 SEHNR, CDR2 FQNEAQ (reference sequence).

This clonotype showed up many times. The chain joins TRBV7-2 to TRBJ1-5; D is unclear. Germline-derived CDR1 and CDR2 are SGHTA and FQGNSA. With 2 bases removed from V and 7 bases from J, the gap between germline ends came to 12 bases. This CDR3 spans 14 amino acids. This CDR3 reads CASSLSRGEQPQHF. Written as DNA, the CDR3 is TGTGCCAGCAGCTTATCTCGCGGAGAACAGCCCCAGCATTTT. Based on the CDR3 plus reference TRBV7-2 and TRBJ1-5, the full variable domain is GAGVSQSPSNKVTEKGKDVELRCDPISGHTALYWYRQSLGQGLEFLIYFQGNSAPDKSGLPSDRFSAERTGGSVSTLTIQRTQQEDSAVYLCASSLSRGEQPQHFGDGTRLSIL.

This clonotype was seen more than once but under ten times. The V call is TRBV10-2, the J call TRBJ1-5; tentative D call: TRBD1 (5 bases). The length of the CDR3 is 14 residues. The germline gives CDR1 WSHSY, CDR2 SAAADI. The V end lost 6 bases, the J end lost 5 bases, and 14 bases lay between the germline ends. The chain's CDR3 is CASSEVGGYQPQHF. The CDR3 bases are TGCGCCAGCAGCGAAGTGGGGGGGTATCAGCCCCAGCATTTT.

J is TRBJ1-3 and V is TRBV6-5, with D uncertain. Germline V gene sequence: CDR1 MNHEY, CDR2 SVGAGI. This CDR3 has 14 residues. Trimming removed 2 bases from V and 8 bases from J, with 13 bases in between. CDR3 sequence (DNA): TGTGCCAGCAGTTACCGAGCTGACGGGTACACCATATATTTT. This encodes CASSYRADGYTIYF.

The chain links TRBV6-6 to TRBJ1-5, with TRBD1 as a possible D gene (5 bases). V was cut by 6 bases and J by 8 bases, with 14 bases left in between. The CDR3 covers 13 residues. Germline V gene lookup returns CDR1 MNHNY and CDR2 SVGAGI (reference sequence). CDR3 coding DNA: TGTGCCAGCAGAGGGGTAGGGATTGAGCCCCAGCATTTT. Translation: CASRGVGIEPQHF.

V usage is TRBV28 and J usage is TRBJ1-2; unclear D gene. Germline CDR1 MDHEN, CDR2 SYDVKM. V was pared by 2 bases and J by 2 bases, with 9 bases between. The CDR3 length is 14 residues. CDR3: CASSLNTRNYGYTF. CDR3 bases: TGTGCCAGCAGTTTAAATACCAGGAACTATGGCTACACCTTC.

There are many counts of this clonotype. The gene calls are TRBV12-3 or TRBV12-4 and TRBJ2-7; the D is unclear. CDR3 length: 12 residues. The germline V and J ends were trimmed by 2 bases and 6 bases, with 8 bases remaining between them. The chain's CDR3 is CASSLSAPEQYF. The CDR3 DNA sequence: TGTGCCAGCAGTTTATCCGCCCCCGAGCAGTACTTC.

This clonotype was counted many times. The genes are TRBV29-1 and TRBJ2-3; no firm D call. Germline values: CDR1 SQVTM, CDR2 ANQGSEA. CDR3 size: 10 residues. V shed 3 bases and J shed 6 bases, with 4 bases lying between them. The CDR3 coding sequence is TGCAGCGTTGAGCGGGATACGCAGTATTTT. Translation gives CSVERDTQYF.

This clonotype has a count of ten or more. V and J are TRBV3-1 and TRBJ1-5; the D gene is possibly TRBD1 (5 bases). The V end was cut by 6 bases, the J end by 7 bases, with 10 bases between. From germline, CDR1 is LGHDT and CDR2 YNNKEL (reference sequence). The CDR3 runs 12 residues. CDR3 amino acids: CASSQGGQPQHF. For the CDR3, the DNA is TGTGCCAGCAGTCAGGGAGGGCAGCCCCAGCATTTT.

This clonotype was observed at least ten times. This rearrangement joins TRBV9 to TRBJ1-5; D gene ambiguous. Germline CDR1 is SGDLS and CDR2 is YYNGEE. The CDR3 totals 14 residues. Trimming shortened V by 0 bases and J by 0 bases, and 4 bases separated the two germline ends. The CDR3 DNA is TGTGCCAGCAGCGTAGGGTATAGCAATCAGCCCCAGCATTTT. It encodes CASSVGYSNQPQHF.

This clonotype has a single count. This chain connects TRBV5-1 to TRBJ1-1; possible D gene TRBD1, 5 bases. Germline CDR1 and CDR2: SGHRS and YFSETQ. The CDR3 runs 14 residues. Between the trimmed V and J ends, which lost 7 bases and 0 bases, there was a span of 13 bases. CDR3 protein: CASSTGILNTEAFF. The CDR3, as DNA: TGCGCCAGCTCAACAGGTATTTTGAACACTGAAGCTTTCTTT. The variable domain in full, with the rest retrieved from reference TRBV5-1 and TRBJ1-1, is KAGVTQTPRYLIKTRGQQVTLSCSPISGHRSVSWYQQTPGQGLQFLFEYFSETQRNKGNFPGRFSGRQFSNSRSEMNVSTLELGDSALYLCASSTGILNTEAFFGQGTRLTVV.

This clonotype was observed at least ten times. This rearrangement joins TRBV7-9 to TRBJ2-1; TRBD2 matches 9 bases. Looked up from germline, CDR1 is SEHNR and CDR2 is FQNEAQ (reference sequence). Trimming at V came to 1 base and at J to 3 bases, leaving 10 bases not matched to a gene. The CDR3 is made up of 18 amino acids. The CDR3 bases are TGTGCCAGCAGCTTAGTAGCGACAGCGGGGGGAGACTACAATGAGCAGTTCTTC. Encoded protein: CASSLVATAGGDYNEQFF.

This clonotype was counted many times. This chain joins TRBV24-1 and TRBJ2-3; unclear D gene. From germline, CDR1 is KGHDR and CDR2 SFDVKD. This CDR3 comprises 14 residues. Deletions cut 2 bases from V and 2 bases from J, with 7 bases between. CDR3 amino acids: CATSDSLITDTQYF. CDR3 sequence (DNA): TGTGCCACCAGTGATTCCCTCATCACAGATACGCAGTATTTT.

This clonotype was observed at least ten times. This chain links TRBV12-3 or TRBV12-4 with TRBJ1-1, with D tentatively TRBD1 (6 bases). The CDR3 totals 14 residues. V lost 1 base and J 7 bases, leaving 13 bases between the germline ends. This CDR3 reads CASSLGSGEGEAFF. In nucleotides, the CDR3 is TGTGCCAGCAGTTTAGGGTCAGGGGAGGGTGAAGCTTTCTTT.

A few counts support this clonotype. The rearrangement links TRBV5-4 to TRBJ2-3; either TRBD1 or TRBD2 may supply D (6 bases each). The CDR3 runs to 19 residues. The germline gives CDR1 SGHNT, CDR2 YYREEE (reference sequence). Trimming removed 4 bases from V and 0 bases from J, with 24 bases in between. The CDR3 loop reads CASSPPRGASATSTDTQYF. The CDR3, as DNA: TGTGCCAGCAGCCCGCCTAGGGGGGCTAGCGCTACTAGCACAGATACGCAGTATTTT. The full variable domain, its missing parts supplied by reference TRBV5-4 and TRBJ2-3, is ETGVTQSPTHLIKTRGQQVTLRCSSQSGHNTVSWYQQALGQGPQFIFQYYREEENGRGNFPPRFSGLQFPNYSSELNVNALELDDSALYLCASSPPRGASATSTDTQYFGPGTRLTVL.

Many counts were recorded for this clonotype. The chain combines TRBV12-3 or TRBV12-4 with TRBJ1-4; weak D call: TRBD1 (6 bases). The CDR3 runs 15 residues. The V end lost 5 bases, the J end lost 8 bases, and 18 bases lay between the germline ends. The CDR3 sequence is CASSRRGGGNEKLFF. The CDR3 DNA sequence: TGTGCCAGCAGTCGCCGGGGAGGGGGTAACGAAAAACTGTTTTTT.